The TCR beta chain under discussion was sequenced for a study of shared clonotypes between healthy human individuals. As for this clone: No antigen is known for it.

Study-wide results and limits: Sampling involved blood alone; tissue repertoires likely differ.

The germline V and J ends were trimmed by 3 bases and 4 bases, with 22 bases remaining between them. CDR1 is MDHEN, CDR2 SYDVKM, per germline. The CDR3 covers 17 residues. Deep-level settings were used for running the assay. This table comes from immunoSEQ multiplex PCR, and its TCRdb copy is limited to in-frame clones, with some not included. The sample shows approximately 480,000 clones, about 75% of them seen only once. Participating donors were healthy, HIV-negative adults free of recent acute infections or vaccinations. Everyone who donated was a Caucasian adult who lived in Nashville, Tennessee.

The V call is TRBV28, the J call TRBJ2-7; either TRBD1 or TRBD2 may fit D (7 bases each). Material for sequencing was PBMCs. The clonotype comes from a woman aged 40-49 years in good health. Some clones in this sample may be carry-over from other donors' samples. CDR3: CASSFGGPNRGRYEQYF. The CDR3 coding sequence is TGTGCCAGCAGTTTCGGGGGGCCGAACAGGGGTCGGTACGAGCAGTACTTC. Filled out from reference TRBV28 and TRBJ2-7, the complete variable domain reads DVKVTQSSRYLVKRTGEKVFLECVQDMDHENMFWYRQDPGLGLRLIYFSYDVKMKEKGDIPEGYSVSREKKERFSLILESASTNQTSMYLCASSFGGPNRGRYEQYFGPGTRLTVT.